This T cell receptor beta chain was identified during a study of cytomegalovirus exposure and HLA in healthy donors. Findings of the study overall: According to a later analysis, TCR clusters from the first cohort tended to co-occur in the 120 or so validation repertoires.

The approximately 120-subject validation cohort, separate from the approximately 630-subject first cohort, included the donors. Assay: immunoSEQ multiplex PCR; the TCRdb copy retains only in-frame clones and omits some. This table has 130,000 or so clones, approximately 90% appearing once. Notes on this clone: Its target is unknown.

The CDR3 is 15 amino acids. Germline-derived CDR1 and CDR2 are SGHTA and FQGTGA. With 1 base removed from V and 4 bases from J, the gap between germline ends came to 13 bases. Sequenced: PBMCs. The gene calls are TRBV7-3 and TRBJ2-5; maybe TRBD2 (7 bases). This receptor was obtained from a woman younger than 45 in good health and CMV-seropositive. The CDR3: CASSLNAGARETQYF. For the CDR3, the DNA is TGTGCCAGCAGCTTAAATGCGGGGGCGCGAGAGACCCAGTACTTC.